Detailed here is one TCR beta chain. The sample is drawn from a study of monozygotic twins with inflammatory bowel disease. In eight separate reactions per sample, cDNA was generated. TCRdb re-called the 5' RACE reads and gives one entry per CDR3 protein, without DNA. Its clone listing holds just over 300,000 distinct CDR3 sequences. Germline V gene sequence: CDR1 DFQATT, CDR2 SNEGSKA (reference sequence). This CDR3 is built from 18 residues. The source material was blood. The sequence was collected from a human donor with ulcerative colitis or Crohn's disease, or a healthy co-twin of an affected twin (not recorded which). This chain uses TRBV20-1 with TRBJ2-1; TCRdb gives TRBD1 as the D gene, but with no DNA this cannot be confirmed. CDR3 region: CSANPRGMVIRRYNEQFF.